The next 5 T cell receptor beta chains were all read from a single sample in a study of T cells in Graves' hyperthyroidism and ophthalmopathy. The source material, RNA transcripts, was used to amplify TCR beta CDR3 regions. When the TCR CDR3 underwent first-round RT-PCR, the HTBI primer set was used. TCRdb ran MiXCR on the multiplex PCR reads and lists one entry per CDR3 protein. The sample lists 500,000 to 600,000 distinct CDR3 sequences; more than 45% were seen once. The sequenced material came from peripheral blood or thyroid tissue (not recorded which). The receptors stem from a woman younger than 30 with Graves' hyperthyroidism.

This clonotype was observed a handful of times. The chain joins TRBV2 to TRBJ2-3; 9 positions match TRBD1. V was clipped by 1 base and J by 1 base; unmatched bases: 0. Germline V gene sequence: CDR1 SNHLY, CDR2 FYNNEI. The CDR3 is made up of 15 amino acids. The CDR3 DNA follows: TGTGCCAGCAGTGAAGGACAGGGGGGCACAGATACGCAGTATTTT. Its translation is CASSEGQGGTDTQYF.

On this clonotype: A single base separates this from a much larger clone, so it may be a read error. This chain joins TRBV5-1 and TRBJ2-5; perhaps TRBD1 as D (6 bases). Germline V lookup: CDR1 SGHRS, CDR2 YFSETQ. The CDR3 length is 14 residues. Here the CDR3 reads CASSLEGHQGTQYF. The CDR3 coding sequence is TGCGCCAGCAGCTTGGAGGGACACCAAGGGACCCAGTACTTC.

This clonotype occurred many times. The chain uses TRBV2 and TRBJ1-1; TRBD1 agrees at 9 bases. CDR3 length: 15 residues. Germline V gives CDR1 SNHLY, CDR2 FYNNEI. V was pared by 4 bases and J by 0 bases, with 3 bases of the junction left unmatched. CDR3 sequence (DNA): TGTGCCAGCAGTGTGGACAGGGGAATGAACACTGAAGCTTTCTTT. It is translated as CASSVDRGMNTEAFF.

The V and J genes are TRBV14 and TRBJ2-7, with no clear D. Per germline, CDR1 SGHDN and CDR2 FVKESK. The CDR3 loop spans 16 amino acids. Trimming cost V 4 bases and J 3 bases, with 19 bases left between them. CDR3 nucleotides: TGTGCCAGCAGCCCCTTACGGGTGGGAACTTTCTACGAGCAGTACTTC. Its translation: CASSPLRVGTFYEQYF.

This clonotype was seen many times. CDR3 region: CATSLTGNQPQHF. CDR3 nucleotide sequence: TGTGCCACCAGTCTGACAGGGAATCAGCCCCAGCATTTT. The chain recombines TRBV24-1 with TRBJ1-5; TRBD1 matches at 7 bases. Trimming took 6 bases from V and 4 from J; bases not matched to a gene: 2. The germline V gene has CDR1 KGHDR and CDR2 SFDVKD. The length of the CDR3 is 13 residues.